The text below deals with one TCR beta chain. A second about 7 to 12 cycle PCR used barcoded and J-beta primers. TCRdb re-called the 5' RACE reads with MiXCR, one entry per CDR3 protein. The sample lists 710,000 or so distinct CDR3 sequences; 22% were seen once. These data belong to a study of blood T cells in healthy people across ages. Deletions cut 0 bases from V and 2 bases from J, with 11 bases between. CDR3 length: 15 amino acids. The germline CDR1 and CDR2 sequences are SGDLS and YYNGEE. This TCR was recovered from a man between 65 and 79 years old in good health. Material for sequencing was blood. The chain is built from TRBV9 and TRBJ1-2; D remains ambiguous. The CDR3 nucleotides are TGTGCCAGCAGCGTAGCTGCAGGCCAGAACTATGGCTACACCTTC. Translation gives CASSVAAGQNYGYTF.